These 18 T cell receptor beta chains came from one sample sequenced in a study of T-cell reconstitution after alpha-beta-depleted transplantation in children (dated by TCRdb to 2016 to 2017). The library was obtained by PCR. The sequencing machine was an Illumina HiSeq 2500. TCR libraries were prepared with molecular barcoding, using unique molecular identifiers to normalize TCRbeta repertoire quantification. In TCRdb, the public reads were trimmed at Q25 with fastp and aligned with MiXCR, with productive beta chains retained. Entries that share a CDR3 protein sequence are merged under the most common genes and DNA. The sample table lists a few hundred thousand distinct CDR3 sequences, 11% of them with a count of one. The ten top clones hold approximately 5% of the sample. The material sequenced was PBMCs from the stem cell graft donor, taken from the stem cell graft. The source is a human donor who donated a stem cell graft to a child with acute myeloid leukemia.

This clonotype was detected a few times. The chain links TRBV19 to TRBJ2-2; TRBD1 aligns across 8 bases. J lost 4 bases, V lost 8 bases, and 9 bases had no gene match. Germline CDR1 is LNHDA and CDR2 is SQIVND (reference sequence). CDR3 size: 15 residues. This CDR3 is CASLPQGARTGELFF. CDR3 coding DNA: TGTGCCAGTCTCCCTCAGGGGGCGCGCACCGGGGAGCTGTTTTTT.

This clonotype was observed at least ten times. A read error may produce the germline difference seen at one junction end. This sequence joins TRBV5-1 and TRBJ1-5, with D perhaps TRBD1 (6 bases). The CDR3 extends over 14 amino acids. Germline assignment: CDR1 SGHRS and CDR2 YFSETQ. CDR3 DNA sequence: TGTGCCAGCAGCTTGGGGGCTAGCAATCAGCCCCAGCATTTT. It encodes CASSLGASNQPQHF.

The chain couples TRBV7-2 to TRBJ2-7; D might be TRBD2 (6 bases). Germline values: CDR1 SGHTA, CDR2 FQGNSA. V lost 5 bases, J lost 0 bases, and 11 bases lay in between. This CDR3 has 14 amino acids. In DNA, the CDR3 is TGTGCCAGCAGCGTTAGCGGCGCCTCCTACGAGCAGTACGTC. Translation gives CASSVSGASYEQYV.

V usage is TRBV6-2 or TRBV6-3 and J usage is TRBJ2-7, with a possible D match to TRBD2 (5 bases). This CDR3 contains 12 residues. The germline V and J ends were trimmed by 6 bases and 9 bases, with 15 bases remaining between them. Germline CDR1 reads MNHEY; CDR2 reads SVGEGT. CDR3 region: CASSRTASGQYF. The CDR3 nucleotides read TGTGCCAGCAGCCGGACGGCCAGCGGGCAGTACTTC.

The V gene is TRBV5-5, the J gene TRBJ1-6, with D uncertain. Trimming removed 5 bases at V and 7 bases at J, with 16 bases between. Germline V CDR1 and CDR2: SGHKS, YYEKEE (reference sequence). There are 15 residues in the CDR3. In nucleotides, the CDR3 is TGTGCCAGCAGTCTGTTCGACATCGAGAATTCACCCCTCCACTTT. Translated, it gives CASSLFDIENSPLHF.

The chain carries TRBV5-1 and TRBJ2-1, with D perhaps matching TRBD2 (6 bases). Germline V gives CDR1 SGHRS, CDR2 YFSETQ. This CDR3 contains 15 residues. V was shortened by 7 bases and J by 4 bases, with 18 bases between the two germline ends. CDR3 sequence (DNA): TGCGCCAGCTCCGTCGGAGGGGCAGGTTACAATGAGCAGTTCTTC. It specifies CASSVGGAGYNEQFF. Based on the CDR3 plus reference TRBV5-1 and TRBJ2-1, the full variable domain is KAGVTQTPRYLIKTRGQQVTLSCSPISGHRSVSWYQQTPGQGLQFLFEYFSETQRNKGNFPGRFSGRQFSNSRSEMNVSTLELGDSALYLCASSVGGAGYNEQFFGPGTRLTVL.

This clonotype turned up a few times. The rearrangement joins TRBV2 to TRBJ2-3; D is uncertain. The CDR3 totals 13 residues. With 6 bases removed from V and 1 base from J, the gap between germline ends came to 8 bases. The germline V gene encodes CDR1 SNHLY and CDR2 FYNNEI. The CDR3 protein is CASRDGGTDTQYF. CDR3 sequence (DNA): TGTGCCAGCAGAGATGGGGGCACAGATACGCAGTATTTT.

In this sample, this clonotype turned up a few times. This chain uses TRBV10-3 with TRBJ2-1; D is ambiguous. V gave up 4 bases and J gave up 5 bases, with 9 bases separating them. Per the germline V gene, CDR1 is ENHRY and CDR2 is SYGVKD. The CDR3 is 13 amino acids. CDR3 residues: CAISGERDNEQFF. CDR3 nucleotides: TGTGCCATCAGTGGGGAAAGGGACAATGAGCAGTTCTTC.

This clonotype appeared a single time. This rearrangement joins TRBV20-1 to TRBJ2-1; 16 nucleotides agree with TRBD2. There are 19 residues in the CDR3. Germline V gene sequence: CDR1 DFQATT, CDR2 SNEGSKA (reference sequence). Unmatched junction bases numbered 15, after V lost 3 bases and J lost 7 bases. The CDR3 DNA follows: TGCAGTGCTAGCGCTCCGGGACTAGCGGGGGGGACCAAATTTAATGAGCAGTTCTTC. Residues: CSASAPGLAGGTKFNEQFF.

The chain is built from TRBV4-3 and TRBJ1-1; D might be TRBD1 (5 bases). The germline V gene has CDR1 LGHNA and CDR2 YSLEER. The length of the CDR3 is 15 residues. The V end lost 0 bases, the J end lost 3 bases, and 11 bases lay between the germline ends. CDR3 in amino acids: CASSQELVRDTEAFF. CDR3 nucleotide sequence: TGCGCCAGCAGCCAAGAATTAGTCAGGGACACTGAAGCTTTCTTT.

Concerning this clonotype: A much bigger clone sits one base away, suggesting this may be a read error. The genes are TRBV20-1 and TRBJ2-3, with TRBD2 matching over 10 bases. CDR1 is DFQATT and CDR2 is SNEGSKA in the germline V gene (reference sequence). This CDR3 has 15 amino acids. V gave up 0 bases and J gave up 1 base; unmatched junction bases: 1. The CDR3 loop is CSARDLAGGTDTQYF. In DNA form, the CDR3 reads TGCAGTGCTAGAGATCTAGCGGGAGGCACAGATACGCAGTATTTT.

The rearrangement links TRBV30 to TRBJ2-1, with 7 bases matching TRBD1. With 2 bases clipped from V and 4 bases from J, the junction kept 2 bases outside the gene matches. Germline CDR1 is GTSNPN and CDR2 is SVGIG (reference sequence). The CDR3 is made up of 13 amino acids. The CDR3 nucleotides read TGTGCCTGGAGTAGGGGGCCGTACAATGAGCAGTTCTTC. Translation gives CAWSRGPYNEQFF.

At least ten counts were recorded for this clonotype. The rearrangement links TRBV5-6 to TRBJ2-5, with D tentatively TRBD1 or TRBD2 (5 bases each). Deletions cut 6 bases from V and 2 bases from J, with 17 bases between. This CDR3 is 15 amino acids long. Germline V CDR1 and CDR2: SGHDT, YYEEEE. The CDR3, as DNA: TGTGCCAGCACCAATACGGGGACGGGGCAAGAGACCCAGTACTTC. As protein: CASTNTGTGQETQYF.

V gene TRBV6-1 combines with J gene TRBJ2-1, with D possibly being TRBD1 or TRBD2 (6 bases each). Trimming took 7 bases from V and 8 from J, leaving 21 bases between them. CDR3 length equals 15 residues. The germline V gene encodes CDR1 MNHNS and CDR2 SASEGT. As DNA, the CDR3 is TGTGCCAGCATGGTTGGAGGGGGAGGCCGGGATGAGCAGTTCTTC. This codes for CASMVGGGGRDEQFF.

The chain recombines TRBV7-9 with TRBJ2-5; D may be TRBD1 or TRBD2 (5 bases each). V lost 5 bases, J lost 1 base, and 17 bases lay in between. Germline CDR1 reads SEHNR; CDR2 reads FQNEAQ (reference sequence). This CDR3 spans 16 amino acids. The DNA for the CDR3 is TGTGCCAGCAGCCCCCGAGAGGGACGGGGCCAAGAGACCCAGTACTTC. This codes for CASSPREGRGQETQYF.

V is TRBV25-1 and J is TRBJ2-5, with D perhaps TRBD1 (5 bases). V was cut by 2 bases and J by 11 bases, with 9 bases left in between. This CDR3 region has 11 residues. CDR1 is MGHDK, CDR2 SYGVNS, per germline. The CDR3 nucleotides are TGTGCCAGCAGTGAACAGGGCGGACAGTACTTC. It specifies CASSEQGGQYF.

The CDR3 nucleotides read TGTGCCAGCAGCCAAGAAGCAGGGGAGACCCAGTACTTC. Its protein is CASSQEAGETQYF. The rearrangement joins TRBV4-2 to TRBJ2-5, with D possibly TRBD1 on 5 matching bases. Germline CDR1 is LGHNA and CDR2 is YNFKEQ. V was shortened by 0 bases and J by 5 bases, with 7 bases between the two germline ends. This CDR3 comprises 13 residues.

The CDR3 reads CASSLALAGGTAALSTDTQYF. The CDR3 DNA reads TGCGCCAGCAGCTTGGCCTTAGCGGGGGGGACCGCCGCTTTGAGCACAGATACGCAGTATTTT. The V and J genes are TRBV5-1 and TRBJ2-3, with TRBD2 matching 11 bases. From germline, CDR1 is SGHRS and CDR2 YFSETQ. V shed 0 bases, J shed 0 bases, and the junction held 15 bases outside the gene matches. The CDR3 length is 21 residues.